The present entry profiles one T cell receptor (beta chain) with its context. The sample belongs to a study of cytomegalovirus exposure and HLA in healthy donors. 13 Jbeta primers and 60 Vbeta primers were used for the PCR. Measured with immunoSEQ multiplex PCR; TCRdb has only the in-frame clones, and not every one. The sample lists 95,000 to 120,000 clones, 65% to 75% occurring once. The sequence was collected from a woman in her 40s in good health and CMV-seropositive. The specimen was PBMCs.

The CDR3: CASSTAENYGYTF. CDR3 bases: TGCGCCAGCAGCACCGCGGAGAATTATGGCTACACCTTC. This rearrangement joins TRBV5-1 to TRBJ1-2; unclear D gene. Germline-derived CDR1 and CDR2 are SGHRS and YFSETQ. V shed 4 bases and J shed 5 bases, with 12 bases lying between them. CDR3 length: 13 residues.